A selection of T cell receptor beta chains follows, all from one sample in a study of spatial heterogeneity in lung cancer. TCRdb used MiXCR to reprocess the 5' RACE reads, holding one entry per CDR3 protein. The profile shows tens of thousands of distinct CDR3 sequences, 12% of them singletons. The sequenced sample was PBMCs, obtained at follow-up. The origin of the receptors is a male donor with early-stage non-small cell lung cancer. The CDR3 runs from the conserved cysteine through the conserved F or W. A D gene is named only where the DNA matches it firmly. Expanded clones are given a class, and other clones once, few, many or no size at all.

V,J,D,size,DNA,CDR3
TRBV6-1,TRBJ1-2,NA,many,TGTGCCAGCAGTGAATGGTCGGGCCAGGCAGTCTATGGCTACACCTTC,CASSEWSGQAVYGYTF
TRBV5-4,TRBJ2-3,TRBD2,many,TGTGCCAGCAGCCCTAGCGGGGGGGCGTCAGATACGCAGTATTTT,CASSPSGGASDTQYF
TRBV19,TRBJ2-7,TRBD1,NA,TGTGCCAGTAGTACCGGGACAGGGGCCTACGAGCAGTACTTC,CASSTGTGAYEQYF
TRBV20-1,TRBJ2-5,TRBD2,many,TGCAGTGCTAGATCCGGGGTAGCGGGAGTCGGAGAGACCCAGTACTTC,CSARSGVAGVGETQYF
TRBV10-3,TRBJ1-5,TRBD1,many,TGTGCCATCAGTAACAGGGGGAATCAGCCCCAGCATTTT,CAISNRGNQPQHF
TRBV10-3,TRBJ1-5,TRBD1,many,TGTGCCACCTCCCCCACTGACAGGGGTAGCAATCAGCCCCAGCATTTT,CATSPTDRGSNQPQHF
TRBV6-1,TRBJ1-4,NA,many,TGTGCCAGCAGTGAAGGGGGTGCAAATGAAAAACTGTTTTTT,CASSEGGANEKLFF
TRBV19,TRBJ1-1,TRBD1,NA,TGTGCCAGTAGGCCAGGGGGGGACACTGAAGCTTTCTTT,CASRPGGDTEAFF
TRBV3-1,TRBJ1-2,NA,NA,TGTGCCAGCAGCAGTACACAGGGAATTAACTATGGCTACACCTTC,CASSSTQGINYGYTF
TRBV5-1,TRBJ2-1,NA,many,TGCGCCAGCAGCTTGGCGGTAGCGAACTCCTACAATGAGCAGTTCTTC,CASSLAVANSYNEQFF
TRBV19,TRBJ1-2,TRBD1,many,TGTGCCAGTACCCTCACAGGGGCCTATGGCTACACCTTC,CASTLTGAYGYTF
TRBV20-1,TRBJ2-2,NA,many,TGCAGTGCTAGAGACCCGAGGGGGAGCGACACCGGGGAGCTGTTTTTT,CSARDPRGSDTGELFF
TRBV15,TRBJ2-7,TRBD2,many,TGTGCCACCAGCCCCCGGACTAGGTCAGAGCAGTACTTC,CATSPRTRSEQYF
TRBV4-1,TRBJ1-4,NA,NA,TGCGCCAGCAGCCAAGAAGGCCCCCGGGCCCCAACTAATGAAAAACTGTTTTTT,CASSQEGPRAPTNEKLFF
TRBV6-5,TRBJ1-5,TRBD1,many,TGTGCCAGCAGTCTGGGACAGGGGCTCAATCAGCCCCAGCATTTT,CASSLGQGLNQPQHF
TRBV7-9,TRBJ2-5,NA,NA,TGTGCCAGCAGCCCGAGAGGTGTAGCTTGGTACCAAGAGACCCAGTACTTC,CASSPRGVAWYQETQYF
TRBV7-9,TRBJ1-2,TRBD1,NA,TGTGCCAGCAGCCGGGGGACAGGGGAAAAGGATGGCTACACCTTC,CASSRGTGEKDGYTF
TRBV7-6,TRBJ2-7,NA,many,TGTGCCAGCAGCTCCCAGGAGGGGCACGAGCAGTACTTC,CASSSQEGHEQYF
TRBV24-1,TRBJ1-1,NA,many,TGTGCCACCAGTGGACAGATAGAACGGAACACTGAAGCTTTCTTT,CATSGQIERNTEAFF
TRBV5-1,TRBJ1-2,NA,many,TGCGCCAGCAGCTTGGCGGGGGCGCCCTACTATGGCTACACCTTC,CASSLAGAPYYGYTF
TRBV5-5,TRBJ1-2,NA,many,TGTGCCAGCAGCTTGGAGAACGAGGTTGGCTACACCTTC,CASSLENEVGYTF
TRBV12-3/TRBV12-4,TRBJ1-1,NA,NA,TGTGCCAGCAGTTTAGATGCGCCGCCCGCGGCTTTCTTT,CASSLDAPPAAFF
TRBV5-1,TRBJ2-7,NA,NA,TGCGCCAGCCGAGGGGAAGGTGACGGGCAGTACTTC,CASRGEGDGQYF
TRBV7-2,TRBJ2-1,NA,NA,TGTGCCAGCAGCTTCCTCCAGCTGAACAATGAGCAGTTCTTC,CASSFLQLNNEQFF
TRBV19,TRBJ1-5,NA,NA,TGTGCCAGTAGTATAGGCGGGGAACAGCCCCAGCATTTT,CASSIGGEQPQHF
TRBV30,TRBJ1-5,TRBD1,few,TGTGCCTTGACAGGGTCCGGTCAGCCCCAGCATTTT,CALTGSGQPQHF
TRBV20-1,TRBJ2-7,TRBD2,few,TGCAGTGCTAGAAGAACGGGGAGGGACGGCTACGAGCAGTACTTC,CSARRTGRDGYEQYF